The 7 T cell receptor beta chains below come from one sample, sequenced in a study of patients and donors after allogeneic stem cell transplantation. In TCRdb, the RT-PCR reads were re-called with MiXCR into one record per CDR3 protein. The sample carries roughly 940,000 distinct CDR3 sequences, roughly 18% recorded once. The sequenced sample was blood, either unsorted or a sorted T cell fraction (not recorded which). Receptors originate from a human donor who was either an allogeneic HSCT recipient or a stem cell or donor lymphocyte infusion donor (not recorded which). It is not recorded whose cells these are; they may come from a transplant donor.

The CDR3 here is CATSRDPKGPEQFF. The CDR3 region has the DNA TGTGCCACCAGCAGAGATCCCAAGGGGCCCGAGCAGTTCTTC. The chain links TRBV15 to TRBJ2-1, with D possibly matching TRBD1 (5 bases). The germline V gene has CDR1 LNHNV and CDR2 YYDKDF (reference sequence). Trimming removed 0 bases from V and 10 bases from J, with 13 bases in between. The CDR3 spans 14 residues.

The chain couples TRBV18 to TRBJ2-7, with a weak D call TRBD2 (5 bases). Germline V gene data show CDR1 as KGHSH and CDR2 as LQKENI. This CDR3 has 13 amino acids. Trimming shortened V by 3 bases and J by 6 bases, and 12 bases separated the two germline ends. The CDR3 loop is CASSPDSRGEQYF. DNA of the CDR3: TGTGCCAGCTCACCGGACTCCCGGGGCGAGCAGTACTTC.

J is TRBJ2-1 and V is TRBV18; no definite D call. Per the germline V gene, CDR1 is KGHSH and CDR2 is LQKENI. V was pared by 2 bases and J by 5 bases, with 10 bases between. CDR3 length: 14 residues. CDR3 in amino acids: CASSPLEGHNEQFF. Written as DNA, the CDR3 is TGTGCCAGCTCACCATTGGAAGGTCACAATGAGCAGTTCTTC.

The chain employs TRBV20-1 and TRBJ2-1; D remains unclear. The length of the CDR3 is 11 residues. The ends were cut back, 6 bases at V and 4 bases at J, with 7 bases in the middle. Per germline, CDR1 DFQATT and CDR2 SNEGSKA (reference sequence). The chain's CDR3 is CSAEHYNEQFF. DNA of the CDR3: TGCAGTGCGGAACATTACAATGAGCAGTTCTTC.

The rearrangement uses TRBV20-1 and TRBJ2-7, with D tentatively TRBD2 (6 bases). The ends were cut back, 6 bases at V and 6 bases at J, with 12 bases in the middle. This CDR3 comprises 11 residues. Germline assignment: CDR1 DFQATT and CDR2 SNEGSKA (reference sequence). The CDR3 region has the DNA TGCAGTGCGCGCGCGGGGTTCGAGCAGTACTTC. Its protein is CSARAGFEQYF.

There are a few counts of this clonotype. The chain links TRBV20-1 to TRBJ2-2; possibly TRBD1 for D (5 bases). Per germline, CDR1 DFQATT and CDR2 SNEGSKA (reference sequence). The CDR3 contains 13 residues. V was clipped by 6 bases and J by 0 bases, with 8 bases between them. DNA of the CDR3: TGCAGTGCCCTGACAGCGAACACCGGGGAGCTGTTTTTT. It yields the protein CSALTANTGELFF.

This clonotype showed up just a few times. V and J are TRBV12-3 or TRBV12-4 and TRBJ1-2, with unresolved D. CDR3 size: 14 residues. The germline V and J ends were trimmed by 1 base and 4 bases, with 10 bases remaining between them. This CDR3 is CASSLDNRLYGYTF. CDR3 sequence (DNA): TGTGCCAGCAGTTTAGACAACAGACTCTATGGCTACACCTTC.